This entry concerns a single T cell receptor (beta chain). Only a few counts were recorded for this clonotype. Its specific antigen is unknown. No base quality values were provided; no much bigger clone lies one nucleotide off. The sample originates from a study of early T cells in non-severe SARS-CoV-2 infection (dated by TCRdb to the early 2020s). About the investigation overall: Because TCR sequencing was done on bulk RNA from unsorted whole blood, the alpha and beta chains could not be paired. General conclusions and limits of the study: Matching against VDJdb was skewed toward anti-spike CD8 responses, likely underestimated virus-specific expansions, and missed private and CD4 specificities.

This was a case-control study nested in a cohort of healthcare workers in London, UK, who had nasopharyngeal swab PCR tests and blood samples taken every week. Healthcare workers were recruited between 23 and 31 March 2020, during the week of the UK lockdown, and were followed weekly for up to roughly 16 weeks. Library creation used 5' RACE. Instrument on record: NextSeq 500. Unique molecular identifiers were attached to individual cDNA molecules in the TCR library protocol so that sequencing error and PCR bias could be corrected. Both TCR alpha and beta chains were sequenced, and tight co-correlation was observed between alpha and beta sequence abundances in each sample. The paper's processing steps were these. V gene, J gene and CDR3 annotation of TCR sequences was performed with Decombinator V4. TCRs were defined as expanded if a significant change between any two time points was detected under a Poisson model with p below 0.0001. TCR abundances were normalised to the total number of TCRs sequenced in each sample and reported as counts per million. TRAV1-2 paired with TRAJ12, TRAJ20 or TRAJ33 defined MAIT TCRs, while TRAV10 paired with TRAJ18 defined iNKT TCRs. VDJdb, accessed 1 November 2021, was searched for CMV, EBV and SARS-CoV-2 annotated TCRs, with TCRs annotated for multiple antigens excluded. The public reads were reprocessed in TCRdb via fastp at Q25 and MiXCR, keeping in-frame beta chains. Under each unique CDR3 protein, matching rows form one entry showing the most common genes and DNA. The authors' filters were not applied to this entry. The sample records roughly 45,000 distinct CDR3 sequences, about 4% of which are singletons. The biggest ten clones account for 5% to 7.5% of the sample.

From a lookup of the germline V gene, CDR1 and CDR2 are SGHTA and FQGNSA. V trim: 4 bases; J trim: 5 bases; unmatched bases: 4. From the cysteine up to the phenylalanine, the CDR3 has a length of 14 residues. CDR3 DNA only is kept here, 42 bases in frame from base 1. The rearrangement combines TRBV7-2 with TRBJ2-7; the junction holds 11 bases that match TRBD1. What was sequenced was whole blood. The origin of this receptor is an adult who was a healthcare worker with PCR-confirmed SARS-CoV-2 infection or an uninfected control (not recorded which). The CDR3 region: CASSWTGGPDEQYF. The DNA sequence is TGTGCCAGCAGCTGGACAGGGGGCCCCGACGAGCAGTACTTC.